Listed below are T cell receptor beta chains from one sample, sequenced in a study of T cell repertoires in cytomegalovirus infection. MiXCR, applied by TCRdb to the reads, yields one record per CDR3 protein. Among 230,000 or so distinct CDR3 sequences listed, around 35% were seen once. These receptors have no identified antigens. Sequencing was performed on CD8+ T cells from cultured PBMCs, taken from culture after CMV antigen stimulation. The receptors derive from a human donor in good health (CMV status not recorded). Some clones in this sample may be carry-over from other donors' samples. Each CDR3 is given with its conserved first and last residue. Fields, in order: clone size, D gene, V gene, J gene, CDR3 DNA, CDR3 protein. A D gene is named only where the DNA matches it firmly. Clone size appears in some rows only: once, few, many, or a class for an expanded clone.

>few|TRBD2|TRBV6-5|TRBJ2-7
TGTGCCAGCAGTGCCCGGGGGAGCGGGAGTCCCTTGGGCGAGCAGTACTTC
CASSARGSGSPLGEQYF
>NA|NA|TRBV11-2|TRBJ2-7
TGTGCCAGCAGCTTAGAACTCACAGGTTACAGCTCCTACGAGCAGTACTTC
CASSLELTGYSSYEQYF
>few|NA|TRBV7-8|TRBJ2-7
TGTGCCAGCAGCTTGACGCCGGGGGAGCAGTACTTC
CASSLTPGEQYF
>few|TRBD2|TRBV7-6|TRBJ2-2
TGTGCCAGCAGAAAGAGCGGGGGGCTCAACACCGGGGAGCTGTTTTTT
CASRKSGGLNTGELFF
>many|TRBD2|TRBV12-3/TRBV12-4|TRBJ2-1
TGTGCCAGCAGTCCAGGGACTAGCGGGGGGGATGAGCAGTTCTTC
CASSPGTSGGDEQFF
>few|NA|TRBV2|TRBJ1-1
TGTGCCAGCAGTACCACGGGTCGGGGGGAGACCACTGAAGCTTTCTTT
CASSTTGRGETTEAFF
>once|NA|TRBV27|TRBJ2-3
TGTGCCAGCAGTTCTGGACAGAGGCGCACAGATACGCAGTATTTT
CASSSGQRRTDTQYF
>NA|TRBD1|TRBV27|TRBJ2-7
TGTGCCAGCAGTTCCCCCGGGACAGGGGGCCACGAGCAGTACTTC
CASSSPGTGGHEQYF
>NA|TRBD1|TRBV6-5|TRBJ2-5
TGTGCCAGCAGTTACCAGACAGGGGGGGAGACCCAGTACTTC
CASSYQTGGETQYF
>few|TRBD2|TRBV7-2|TRBJ2-3
TGTGCCAGCAGCTCACCGGGACTAGCGGCTTCGGATACGCAGTATTTT
CASSSPGLAASDTQYF
>few|TRBD1|TRBV2|TRBJ2-7
TGTGCCAGCAGCCTTAAGACAGGGTTTACCTACGAGCAGTACTTC
CASSLKTGFTYEQYF
>few|NA|TRBV7-8|TRBJ2-5
TGTGCCAGCAGCACTCAAGGGGAGACCCAGTACTTC
CASSTQGETQYF
>once|TRBD2|TRBV6-1|TRBJ2-5
TGTGCCAGCCAACTAGCGGGAGTTCAAGAGACCCAGTACTTC
CASQLAGVQETQYF
>few|NA|TRBV29-1|TRBJ2-1
TGCAGCGTTGAATCCGGGGCAGGAAGCTCCTACAATGAGCAGTTCTTC
CSVESGAGSSYNEQFF
>few|TRBD1|TRBV12-3/TRBV12-4|TRBJ2-2
TGTGCCAGCAGGGGGGGACAGGCCCTTTTGGGGGAGCTGTTTTTT
CASRGGQALLGELFF
>NA|TRBD1|TRBV5-1|TRBJ1-2
TGCGCCAGCAGAGCCGACAGGGGGCCGCGGGATGGCTACACCTTC
CASRADRGPRDGYTF
>many|TRBD1|TRBV7-2|TRBJ2-7
TGTGCCAGCAACCTTAATCACAGGGGGAACGAGCAGTACTTC
CASNLNHRGNEQYF
>few|NA|TRBV10-2|TRBJ2-1
TGCGCCAGCAGCGTTGGTAACAATGAGCAGTTCTTC
CASSVGNNEQFF